The 30 T cell receptor beta chains listed next were all sequenced from one sample in a study of T cell responses to AZD1222 COVID-19 vaccine. TCRdb's table, derived via immunoSEQ multiplex PCR, lists solely in-frame clones and lacks some. The sample holds 250,000 to 300,000 clones; 94% are singletons and the top ten take around 0.5%. Material: peripheral blood, obtained 28 days after the second AZD1222 dose. All receptors come from an adult who received the AZD1222 COVID-19 vaccine.

V usage is TRBV25-1 and J usage is TRBJ1-1, with D unclear. V was cut by 2 bases and J by 3 bases, with 1 base left in between. The CDR3 length is 11 residues. CDR1 MGHDK and CDR2 SYGVNS come from the germline V gene. The CDR3 DNA is TGTGCCAGCAGTGAACACACTGAAGCTTTCTTT. Translating it yields CASSEHTEAFF.

The chain combines TRBV5-8 with TRBJ2-1; perhaps D is TRBD1 or TRBD2 (5 bases each). Per germline, CDR1 SGHTS and CDR2 YDEGEE. V dropped 5 bases and J dropped 6 bases, with 12 bases sitting between them. The CDR3 is 13 residues long. CDR3 DNA: TGTGCCAGCAGTGTGGGGGTGGTCAATGAGCAGTTCTTC. Translation: CASSVGVVNEQFF.

This clone was detected a few times. The rearrangement links TRBV5-1 to TRBJ1-6, with D hard to call. V dropped 4 bases and J dropped 7 bases, with 6 bases sitting between them. CDR1 is SGHRS, CDR2 YFSETQ, per germline. CDR3 length: 12 residues. The CDR3 sequence: CASSRENSPLHF. CDR3 nucleotides: TGCGCCAGCAGCCGGGAGAATTCACCCCTCCACTTT.

V usage is TRBV3-1 (or the pseudogene TRBV3-2) and J usage is TRBJ1-6, with a weak D call TRBD1 (6 bases). V was cut by 4 bases and J by 9 bases, with 16 bases left in between. Germline V gene lookup returns CDR1 LGHDT and CDR2 YNNKEL (reference sequence). The CDR3 has 15 residues. The CDR3 loop reads CASSPLHRVASPLHF. DNA of the CDR3: TGTGCCAGCAGCCCCCTACACAGGGTGGCTTCACCCCTCCACTTT.

This sequence joins TRBV6-5 and TRBJ1-1; D not resolved. The CDR3 loop spans 14 amino acids. Germline values: CDR1 MNHEY, CDR2 SVGAGI. V was pared by 7 bases and J by 0 bases, with 12 bases between. The CDR3 here is CASTEPGMNTEAFF. The DNA of the CDR3 is TGTGCCAGCACCGAACCGGGGATGAACACTGAAGCTTTCTTT.

For this clone: Other DNA sequences in the sample encode the same CDR3. The chain has TRBV7-9 and TRBJ1-6; D is uncertain. Trimming cost V 1 base and J 13 bases, with 8 bases left between them. Germline V gives CDR1 SEHNR, CDR2 FQNEAQ (reference sequence). CDR3 length: 12 residues. The CDR3 bases are TGTGCCAGCAGCTTAGATAGGTCTCCCCTCCACTTT. Protein sequence: CASSLDRSPLHF.

The chain joins TRBV7-2 to TRBJ1-5; no clear D. This CDR3 contains 15 residues. CDR1 SGHTA and CDR2 FQGNSA come from the germline V gene. V gave up 1 base and J gave up 11 bases, with 18 bases separating them. The CDR3: CASSLVPGQRGAQHF. The CDR3 DNA sequence: TGTGCCAGCAGCTTAGTCCCTGGTCAGCGTGGGGCCCAGCATTTT. Supplemented by reference TRBV7-2 and TRBJ1-5, the full variable domain reads GAGVSQSPSNKVTEKGKDVELRCDPISGHTALYWYRQSLGQGLEFLIYFQGNSAPDKSGLPSDRFSAERTGGSVSTLTIQRTQQEDSAVYLCASSLVPGQRGAQHFGDGTRLSIL.

The chain carries TRBV5-1 and TRBJ2-7, with D perhaps TRBD2 (5 bases). The CDR3 is 13 amino acids. The V gene lost 0 bases and the J gene lost 11 bases, with 15 bases spanning the gap. CDR1 and CDR2 (germline): SGHRS, YFSETQ. The CDR3 bases are TGCGCCAGCAGCTTGGGCCCCAAGGAGAGGGAGTACTTC. Its protein product is CASSLGPKEREYF. Full variable domain (missing parts from reference TRBV5-1 and TRBJ2-7): KAGVTQTPRYLIKTRGQQVTLSCSPISGHRSVSWYQQTPGQGLQFLFEYFSETQRNKGNFPGRFSGRQFSNSRSEMNVSTLELGDSALYLCASSLGPKEREYFGPGTRLTVT.

The rearrangement links TRBV6-5 to TRBJ1-5; 10 bases agree with TRBD1. The trim removed 7 bases at V and 2 bases at J, leaving 5 bases unmatched. This CDR3 comprises 15 residues. The germline CDR1 and CDR2 sequences are MNHEY and SVGAGI. In DNA form, the CDR3 reads TGTGCCAGCATCCGGGACAGGGGTCGCAATCAGCCCCAGCATTTT. Translation: CASIRDRGRNQPQHF.

The chain links TRBV5-1 to TRBJ2-2; TRBD1 aligns across 7 bases. In germline, CDR1 is SGHRS, CDR2 YFSETQ. Trimming took 2 bases from V and 5 from J; bases not matched to a gene: 3. The CDR3 has 14 residues. CDR3: CASSFQGETGELFF. Here the CDR3 DNA reads TGCGCCAGCAGCTTCCAGGGGGAGACCGGGGAGCTGTTTTTT.

This clone was detected only once. This rearrangement joins TRBV5-1 to TRBJ2-3; D not resolved. Germline CDR1 SGHRS, CDR2 YFSETQ. Trimming removed 5 bases at V and 1 base at J, with 11 bases between. CDR3 length: 14 amino acids. The CDR3 reads CASRSDGRTDTQYF. The CDR3 nucleotides are TGCGCCAGCAGGTCGGATGGGCGCACAGATACGCAGTATTTT.

The V gene is TRBV12-3 or TRBV12-4, the J gene TRBJ1-2; TRBD1 matches 7 bases. The length of the CDR3 is 13 residues. Losses at the gene ends were 4 bases for V and 7 bases for J; bases not matched to a gene: 6. CDR3 DNA sequence: TGTGCCAGCAGTTCCAACAGGGGAAGTGGCTACACCTTC. Translation: CASSSNRGSGYTF.

V usage is TRBV5-5 and J usage is TRBJ2-7, with a weak D call TRBD2 (5 bases). The V gene's germline CDR1 is SGHKS and CDR2 YYEKEE (reference sequence). Trimming cost V 0 bases and J 3 bases, with 16 bases left between them. This CDR3 contains 16 residues. CDR3 bases: TGTGCCAGCAGCTTGGGGGAGCCCTTAGGGCACTACGAGCAGTACTTC. This sequence encodes CASSLGEPLGHYEQYF. Variable domain in full (rest from reference TRBV5-5 and TRBJ2-7): DAGVTQSPTHLIKTRGQQVTLRCSPISGHKSVSWYQQVLGQGPQFIFQYYEKEERGRGNFPDRFSARQFPNYSSELNVNALLLGDSALYLCASSLGEPLGHYEQYFGPGTRLTVT.

The chain couples TRBV29-1 to TRBJ1-1; 7 bases line up with TRBD1. Germline CDR1 reads SQVTM; CDR2 reads ANQGSEA. Trimming cost V 7 bases and J 4 bases; bases outside gene matches: 9. CDR3 length: 13 amino acids. In DNA form, the CDR3 reads TGCAGCGCCCGACAGGGTTTGTCCACTGAAGCTTTCTTT. Protein sequence: CSARQGLSTEAFF.

V gene TRBV7-7 combines with J gene TRBJ2-1; TRBD2 agrees at 11 bases. The CDR3 covers 16 residues. Germline V gene data show CDR1 as SSHAT and CDR2 as FNYEAQ (reference sequence). Trimming at V came to 1 base and at J to 10 bases, leaving 9 bases not matched to a gene. This chain's CDR3 is CASSLGLAGLGGEQFF. CDR3 bases: TGTGCCAGCAGCTTAGGACTAGCGGGACTAGGGGGCGAGCAGTTCTTC.

This chain joins TRBV3-1 (or the pseudogene TRBV3-2) and TRBJ1-2; 7 bases agree with TRBD1. CDR3 length: 15 amino acids. Per the germline V gene, CDR1 is LGHDT and CDR2 is YNNKEL (reference sequence). J was trimmed by 8 bases and V by 0 bases; bases with no gene match: 9. The CDR3 spells CASSQDSYRGRGYTF. CDR3 nucleotide sequence: TGTGCCAGCAGCCAAGACTCTTACAGGGGTAGGGGCTACACCTTC.

Of note for this clone: Sequence at one end of the junction differs from germline and may be a read error. V gene TRBV28 combines with J gene TRBJ2-3; D unclear. Germline CDR1 and CDR2: MDHEN and SYDVKM. This CDR3 contains 16 residues. The CDR3 spells CASSSPSRDSRDTQYF. CDR3 DNA: TGTGCCAGCAGTTCTCCCTCCCGTGATAGCAGAGATACGCAGTATTTT. The full variable domain, its missing parts supplied by reference TRBV28 and TRBJ2-3, is DVKVTQSSRYLVKRTGEKVFLECVQDMDHENMFWYRQDPGLGLRLIYFSYDVKMKEKGDIPEGYSVSREKKERFSLILESASTNQTSMYLCASSSPSRDSRDTQYFGPGTRLTVL.

This chain joins TRBV28 and TRBJ1-5; D unclear. V dropped 5 bases and J dropped 1 base, with 18 bases sitting between them. In germline, CDR1 is MDHEN, CDR2 SYDVKM. The CDR3 length is 17 residues. The CDR3 DNA reads TGTGCCAGCAGTACGATCGTCAAGGGCGGAAGCAATCAGCCCCAGCATTTT. Translated, it gives CASSTIVKGGSNQPQHF.

The rearrangement joins TRBV24-1 to TRBJ1-1, with a tentative D call TRBD1 (5 bases). Germline CDR1 KGHDR, CDR2 SFDVKD. CDR3 size: 15 residues. Between the trimmed V and J ends, which lost 2 bases and 3 bases, there was a span of 12 bases. The DNA for the CDR3 is TGTGCCACCAGTGATTCTACGAAAGGGGACACTGAAGCTTTCTTT. It specifies CATSDSTKGDTEAFF.

This chain links TRBV3-1 (or the pseudogene TRBV3-2) with TRBJ1-2; D remains unclear. Germline CDR1 reads LGHDT; CDR2 reads YNNKEL (reference sequence). With 2 bases removed from V and 7 bases from J, the gap between germline ends came to 11 bases. This CDR3 has 13 amino acids. This CDR3 is CASSQHGVGGYTF. The CDR3 coding sequence is TGTGCCAGCAGCCAACACGGGGTTGGTGGCTACACCTTC.

The chain has TRBV11-2 and TRBJ1-6; D unresolved. The CDR3 covers 14 residues. The V gene lost 8 bases and the J gene lost 9 bases, with 17 bases spanning the gap. CDR1 and CDR2 from the germline V gene are SGHAT and FQNNGV. The CDR3 loop is CASGPGAEASPLHF. The CDR3 coding sequence is TGTGCCAGCGGGCCAGGAGCCGAGGCTTCACCCCTCCACTTT.

The V gene is TRBV19, the J gene TRBJ2-7, with 7 nucleotides matching TRBD1. This CDR3 has 16 residues. CDR1 and CDR2 (germline): LNHDA, SQIVND (reference sequence). Unmatched junction bases numbered 13, after V lost 6 bases and J lost 2 bases. The CDR3 bases are TGTGCCAGTAGCAGCCCCCACCGGGACAGTACCTACGAGCAGTACTTC. Translation: CASSSPHRDSTYEQYF.

V gene TRBV15 combines with J gene TRBJ2-2; D is unclear. V was shortened by 0 bases and J by 7 bases, with 18 bases between the two germline ends. This CDR3 spans 17 amino acids. Looked up from germline, CDR1 is LNHNV and CDR2 is YYDKDF (reference sequence). CDR3 sequence: CATSREPRHTLIGELFF. Here the CDR3 DNA reads TGTGCCACCAGCAGAGAACCCCGCCACACCCTAATCGGGGAGCTGTTTTTT.

The chain is built from TRBV24-1 and TRBJ1-3; a weak D match, TRBD1 (6 bases). The CDR3 runs 14 residues. In germline, CDR1 is KGHDR, CDR2 SFDVKD. V was cut by 7 bases and J by 3 bases, with 12 bases left in between. In nucleotides, the CDR3 is TGTGCCACCAGCGCAGGGGCTTATGGAAACACCATATATTTT. Amino acids: CATSAGAYGNTIYF.

The chain has TRBV3-1 (or the pseudogene TRBV3-2) and TRBJ1-1, with D hard to call. From germline, CDR1 is LGHDT and CDR2 YNNKEL (reference sequence). V was pared by 2 bases and J by 1 base, with 5 bases between. The CDR3 spans 13 residues. In nucleotides, the CDR3 is TGTGCCAGCAGCCAAACAACGAACACTGAAGCTTTCTTT. It codes for CASSQTTNTEAFF.

The count of this clone is one. This sequence joins TRBV14 and TRBJ1-5, with D perhaps TRBD1 (5 bases). Trimming removed 1 base at V and 5 bases at J, with 6 bases between. Germline V CDR1 and CDR2: SGHDN, FVKESK. The CDR3 length is 13 residues. In nucleotides, the CDR3 is TGTGCCAGCAGCCAAGGAGGGGATCAGCCCCAGCATTTT. This codes for CASSQGGDQPQHF.

In this sample, this clone turned up once. V is TRBV7-2 and J is TRBJ2-1; TRBD2 aligns across 12 bases. The CDR3 has 14 residues. Germline CDR1 and CDR2: SGHTA and FQGNSA. The trim removed 6 bases at V and 9 bases at J, leaving 6 bases unmatched. The CDR3 sequence: CASRRLAGEGEQFF. In DNA form, the CDR3 reads TGTGCCAGCAGGAGACTAGCGGGAGAGGGTGAGCAGTTCTTC. The variable domain in full, completed from reference TRBV7-2 and TRBJ2-1, reads GAGVSQSPSNKVTEKGKDVELRCDPISGHTALYWYRQSLGQGLEFLIYFQGNSAPDKSGLPSDRFSAERTGGSVSTLTIQRTQQEDSAVYLCASRRLAGEGEQFFGPGTRLTVL.

This chain uses TRBV5-1 with TRBJ2-7; 10 bases line up with TRBD2. CDR1 and CDR2 (germline): SGHRS, YFSETQ. This CDR3 has 16 amino acids. J lost 5 bases, V lost 0 bases, and 8 bases had no gene match. Here the CDR3 DNA reads TGCGCCAGCAGCTTGGGGTGGCTAGCGGGAGTGAACGAGCAGTACTTC. Translation: CASSLGWLAGVNEQYF. Variable domain in full (rest from reference TRBV5-1 and TRBJ2-7): KAGVTQTPRYLIKTRGQQVTLSCSPISGHRSVSWYQQTPGQGLQFLFEYFSETQRNKGNFPGRFSGRQFSNSRSEMNVSTLELGDSALYLCASSLGWLAGVNEQYFGPGTRLTVT.

This clone was seen once. This chain joins TRBV10-2 and TRBJ2-5; D remains unclear. The CDR3 extends over 14 amino acids. V lost 0 bases and J lost 7, with 12 bases in between. Germline lookup yields CDR1 WSHSY and CDR2 SAAADI. CDR3 coding DNA: TGCGCCAGCAGTGAGTCGGGTAGCTTCTGGACCCAGTACTTC. This gives the protein CASSESGSFWTQYF.

This clone was seen only once. The chain links TRBV19 to TRBJ2-2; 8 bases map to TRBD2. Germline CDR1 reads LNHDA; CDR2 reads SQIVND (reference sequence). CDR3 length: 14 residues. After removal of 6 bases from V and 5 bases from J, the junction contained 5 bases not matched to a gene. The CDR3 coding sequence is TGTGCCAGTAGAAGCGGGGGCGGAACCGGGGAGCTGTTTTTT. Protein sequence: CASRSGGGTGELFF.